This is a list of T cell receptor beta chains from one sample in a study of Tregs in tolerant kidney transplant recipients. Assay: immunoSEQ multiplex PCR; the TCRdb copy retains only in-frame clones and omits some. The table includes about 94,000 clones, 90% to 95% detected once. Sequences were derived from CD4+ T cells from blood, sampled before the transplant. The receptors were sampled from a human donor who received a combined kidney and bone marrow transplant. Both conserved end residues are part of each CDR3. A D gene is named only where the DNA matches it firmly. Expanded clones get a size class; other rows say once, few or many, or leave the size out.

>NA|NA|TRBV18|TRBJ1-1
CASSPRSLQMNTEAFF
TGTGCCAGCTCACCAAGGAGCCTCCAGATGAACACTGAAGCTTTCTTT
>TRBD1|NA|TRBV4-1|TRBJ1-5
CASSRRGDRYSNQPQHF
TGCGCCAGCAGCCGAAGGGGGGACAGATATAGCAATCAGCCCCAGCATTTT
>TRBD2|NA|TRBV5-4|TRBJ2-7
CASSPGGPREQYF
TGTGCCAGCAGCCCGGGGGGGCCCCGTGAGCAGTACTTC
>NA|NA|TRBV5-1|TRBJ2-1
CASSLGLKGAQSGSSYNEQFF
TGCGCCAGCAGCTTGGGTTTAAAGGGGGCCCAAAGCGGGAGCTCCTACAATGAGCAGTTCTTC
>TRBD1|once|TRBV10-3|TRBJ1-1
CAIKGQEYTEAFF
TGTGCCATCAAGGGACAGGAATACACTGAAGCTTTCTTT
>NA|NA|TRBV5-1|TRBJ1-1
CASSSQGTEAFF
TGCGCCAGCAGCTCACAGGGCACTGAAGCTTTCTTT
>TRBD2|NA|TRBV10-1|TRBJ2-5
CASSEGVAGAVETQYF
TGCGCCAGCAGTGAGGGGGTAGCGGGAGCAGTAGAGACCCAGTACTTC
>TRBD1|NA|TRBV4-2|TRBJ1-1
CASSQRGTGGEFSEAFF
TGTGCCAGCAGCCAAAGGGGTACAGGGGGAGAGTTTAGTGAAGCTTTCTTT
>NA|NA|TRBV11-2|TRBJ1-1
CASSLEGLTARTEAFF
TGTGCCAGCAGCTTAGAGGGCCTAACGGCCCGCACTGAAGCTTTCTTT
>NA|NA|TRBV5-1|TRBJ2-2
CASSLEPLAAGELFF
TGCGCCAGCAGCTTGGAGCCACTAGCTGCCGGGGAGCTGTTTTTT
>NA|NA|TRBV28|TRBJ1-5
CASSLPQKAEHF
TGTGCCAGCAGTTTACCCCAAAAAGCCGAGCATTTT
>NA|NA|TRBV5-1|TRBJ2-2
CASRGSGNTGELFF
TGCGCCAGCAGGGGTTCAGGGAACACCGGGGAGCTGTTTTTT
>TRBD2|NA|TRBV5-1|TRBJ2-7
CASGTAGGAYEQYF
TGCGCCAGCGGCACTGCGGGGGGCGCCTACGAGCAGTACTTC
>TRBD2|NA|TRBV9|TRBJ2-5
CASSVGASGGGGPQETQYF
TGTGCCAGCAGCGTAGGGGCTAGCGGGGGGGGAGGACCACAAGAGACCCAGTACTTC
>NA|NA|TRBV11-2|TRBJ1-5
CASSARGNNQPQHF
TGTGCCAGCAGCGCCCGGGGGAACAATCAGCCCCAGCATTTT
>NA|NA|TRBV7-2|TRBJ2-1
CASSLRRPQEQFF
TGTGCCAGCAGCTTAAGGAGGCCACAGGAGCAGTTCTTC
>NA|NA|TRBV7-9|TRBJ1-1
CASTRFGNTEAFF
TGTGCCAGCACCCGATTCGGGAACACTGAAGCTTTCTTT
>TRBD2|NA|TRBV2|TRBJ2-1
CASSVATSTGGNEQFF
TGTGCCAGCAGTGTAGCCACTAGCACGGGGGGCAATGAGCAGTTCTTC